The 20 T cell receptor beta chains below were found in one sample sequenced in a study of T cells after posttransplantation cyclophosphamide. The data were produced by immunoSEQ multiplex PCR, yet TCRdb's version contains in-frame clones alone and is incomplete. The repertoire consists of approximately 47,000 clones, with approximately 90% occurring once and the leading ten covering approximately 3.1%. The material sequenced was PBMCs. These receptors all stem from a woman between 50 and 59 years old in good health and a related stem cell transplant donor.

The chain combines TRBV7-3 with TRBJ2-2; D is unresolved. The CDR3 consists of 16 residues. V was shortened by 1 base and J by 1 base, with 10 bases between the two germline ends. Germline V gene data show CDR1 as SGHTA and CDR2 as FQGTGA. The chain's CDR3 is CASSLNPGMNTGELFF. CDR3 bases: TGTGCCAGCAGCTTAAATCCGGGTATGAACACCGGGGAGCTGTTTTTT.

The chain joins TRBV7-2 to TRBJ1-5, with D perhaps matching TRBD1 (6 bases). The V end lost 3 bases, the J end lost 7 bases, and 16 bases lay between the germline ends. Germline CDR1 and CDR2: SGHTA and FQGNSA. The CDR3 consists of 15 residues. The chain's CDR3 is CASSFGAGEGQPQHF. For the CDR3, the DNA is TGTGCCAGCAGCTTTGGGGCAGGGGAGGGACAGCCCCAGCATTTT.

The CDR3 region is CASTDRGLSNQPQHF. As DNA, the CDR3 is TGTGCCAGCACGGACAGGGGGCTTAGCAATCAGCCCCAGCATTTT. This sequence joins TRBV6-1 and TRBJ1-5, with 11 nucleotides matching TRBD1. The CDR3 length is 15 residues. V was clipped by 7 bases and J by 0 bases; unmatched bases: 2. CDR1 is MNHNS and CDR2 is SASEGT in the germline V gene.

The chain links TRBV5-1 to TRBJ2-1; the D is unclear. This CDR3 contains 15 residues. The germline V and J ends were trimmed by 0 bases and 0 bases, with 7 bases remaining between them. CDR1 SGHRS and CDR2 YFSETQ come from the germline V gene. The CDR3 DNA follows: TGCGCCAGCAGCTTGGGCAGAAGCTCCTACAATGAGCAGTTCTTC. Amino acid sequence: CASSLGRSSYNEQFF. Together with reference TRBV5-1 and TRBJ2-1, the CDR3 gives the full variable domain: KAGVTQTPRYLIKTRGQQVTLSCSPISGHRSVSWYQQTPGQGLQFLFEYFSETQRNKGNFPGRFSGRQFSNSRSEMNVSTLELGDSALYLCASSLGRSSYNEQFFGPGTRLTVL.

This chain links TRBV15 with TRBJ2-3; 9 positions agree with TRBD2. Unmatched junction bases numbered 9, after V lost 0 bases and J lost 5 bases. The CDR3 contains 17 residues. The V gene's germline CDR1 is LNHNV and CDR2 YYDKDF (reference sequence). This chain's CDR3 is CATSRDVIAGAEDTQYF. In DNA, the CDR3 is TGTGCCACCAGCAGAGATGTAATAGCGGGAGCGGAAGATACGCAGTATTTT.

V is TRBV28 and J is TRBJ2-5, with 13 bases that match TRBD2. Trimming at V came to 6 bases and at J to 4 bases, leaving 23 bases not matched to a gene. The CDR3 totals 21 residues. The germline V gene has CDR1 MDHEN and CDR2 SYDVKM. DNA for the CDR3: TGTGCCAGCAGCCCATCACCTATCGGGACTAGCGGGACTGTGTGGGTAGAGACCCAGTACTTC. Protein: CASSPSPIGTSGTVWVETQYF. Complete variable domain (other parts from reference TRBV28 and TRBJ2-5): DVKVTQSSRYLVKRTGEKVFLECVQDMDHENMFWYRQDPGLGLRLIYFSYDVKMKEKGDIPEGYSVSREKKERFSLILESASTNQTSMYLCASSPSPIGTSGTVWVETQYFGPGTRLLVL.

This clone is a singleton in its sample. The rearrangement joins TRBV29-1 to TRBJ1-1; D not certain. V lost 0 bases and J 2 bases, leaving 10 bases between the germline ends. This CDR3 spans 14 amino acids. The germline V gene has CDR1 SQVTM and CDR2 ANQGSEA. CDR3 sequence reads: CSVEEWEDNTEAFF. The CDR3, as DNA: TGCAGCGTTGAAGAGTGGGAGGATAACACTGAAGCTTTCTTT.

V usage is TRBV19 and J usage is TRBJ2-3, with TRBD2 matching over 9 bases. The CDR3 extends over 15 amino acids. V was clipped by 5 bases and J by 0 bases; unmatched bases: 3. CDR1 and CDR2 from the germline V gene are LNHDA and SQIVND (reference sequence). The CDR3 spells CASSAGGASTDTQYF. Written as DNA, the CDR3 is TGTGCCAGTAGTGCGGGGGGGGCTAGCACAGATACGCAGTATTTT. The full variable domain, completed using reference TRBV19 and TRBJ2-3, is DGGITQSPKYLFRKEGQNVTLSCEQNLNHDAMYWYRQDPGQGLRLIYYSQIVNDFQKGDIAEGYSVSREKKESFPLTVTSAQKNPTAFYLCASSAGGASTDTQYFGPGTRLTVL.

The chain combines TRBV5-1 with TRBJ2-5, with 7 bases identical to TRBD1. V lost 1 base and J lost 5; bases outside the gene matches: 5. The CDR3 is 14 amino acids. CDR1 is SGHRS, CDR2 YFSETQ, per germline. The CDR3 DNA reads as TGCGCCAGCAGCTTGACAGGGGTACTGGAGACCCAGTACTTC. It yields the protein CASSLTGVLETQYF. The full variable domain, its missing parts supplied by reference TRBV5-1 and TRBJ2-5, is KAGVTQTPRYLIKTRGQQVTLSCSPISGHRSVSWYQQTPGQGLQFLFEYFSETQRNKGNFPGRFSGRQFSNSRSEMNVSTLELGDSALYLCASSLTGVLETQYFGPGTRLLVL.

V gene TRBV28 combines with J gene TRBJ1-5; TRBD1 is a possible D gene (6 bases). V lost 4 bases to trimming and J lost 1 base, with 14 bases between them. The germline CDR1 and CDR2 sequences are MDHEN and SYDVKM. The CDR3 is 16 amino acids. The CDR3 DNA follows: TGTGCCAGCAGTTATGGTTTGGGGGCCAGCAATCAGCCCCAGCATTTT. Its protein is CASSYGLGASNQPQHF.

This sequence joins TRBV6-1 and TRBJ1-1; D is ambiguous. Between the trimmed V and J ends, which lost 8 bases and 0 bases, there was a span of 10 bases. The CDR3 has 13 residues. Germline V CDR1 and CDR2: MNHNS, SASEGT. CDR3 in amino acids: CASVVPVNTEAFF. CDR3 nucleotides: TGTGCCAGCGTAGTACCCGTGAACACTGAAGCTTTCTTT.

The chain couples TRBV7-9 to TRBJ2-3; 10 nucleotides line up with TRBD2. Germline CDR1 is SEHNR and CDR2 is FQNEAQ (reference sequence). This CDR3 is built from 16 residues. J lost 4 bases, V lost 2 bases, and 6 bases had no gene match. CDR3 amino acids: CASSLQAGGRPDTQYF. The CDR3, as DNA: TGTGCCAGCAGCTTACAAGCGGGAGGGAGGCCAGATACGCAGTATTTT.

This rearrangement joins TRBV2 to TRBJ2-1, with 7 positions matching TRBD2. V lost 0 bases to trimming and J lost 10 bases; unmatched junction nucleotides: 3. Germline V gives CDR1 SNHLY, CDR2 FYNNEI. This CDR3 region has 13 residues. DNA for the CDR3: TGTGCCAGCAGTGAAGCGCAGGGAGGGGAGCAGTTCTTC. Its protein is CASSEAQGGEQFF.

The J gene is TRBJ1-5, the V gene TRBV28; TRBD1 matches 9 bases. CDR1 MDHEN and CDR2 SYDVKM come from the germline V gene. The CDR3 extends over 15 amino acids. J lost 3 bases, V lost 2 bases, and 2 bases had no gene match. The CDR3 sequence: CASSLRTGVNQPQHF. CDR3 coding DNA: TGTGCCAGCAGTTTAAGGACAGGGGTCAATCAGCCCCAGCATTTT.

This chain joins TRBV28 and TRBJ1-4, with D perhaps matching TRBD1 (5 bases). This CDR3 is built from 13 residues. V shed 5 bases and J shed 6 bases, with 10 bases lying between them. Germline V gene lookup returns CDR1 MDHEN and CDR2 SYDVKM. The CDR3 coding sequence is TGTGCCAGCAGTCCCGGGGGAGATGAAAAACTGTTTTTT. Its translation is CASSPGGDEKLFF. Variable domain in full (rest from reference TRBV28 and TRBJ1-4): DVKVTQSSRYLVKRTGEKVFLECVQDMDHENMFWYRQDPGLGLRLIYFSYDVKMKEKGDIPEGYSVSREKKERFSLILESASTNQTSMYLCASSPGGDEKLFFGSGTQLSVL.

The chain is built from TRBV27 and TRBJ2-6; 8 positions agree with TRBD1. The CDR3 sequence is 14 residues long. V shed 6 bases, J shed 2 bases, and the junction held 0 bases outside the gene matches. Germline V CDR1 and CDR2: MNHEY, SMNVEV (reference sequence). The CDR3 DNA reads as TGTGCCAGCAGACAGGGGGCTGGGGCCAACGTCCTGACTTTC. Residues: CASRQGAGANVLTF.

This rearrangement joins TRBV11-2 to TRBJ1-2; no firm D call. CDR3 length equals 13 residues. V was cut by 1 base and J by 8 bases, with 11 bases left in between. Germline CDR1 SGHAT, CDR2 FQNNGV. The CDR3 DNA reads as TGTGCCAGCAGCTTAGTGCGGGGAGGCGGCTACACCTTC. Protein product: CASSLVRGGGYTF.

V gene TRBV27 combines with J gene TRBJ2-5, with D possibly TRBD1 on 6 matching bases. The better agreement between TRBJ2-7 and the DNA end casts doubt on the J call. The CDR3 runs to 13 residues. Germline values: CDR1 MNHEY, CDR2 SMNVEV (reference sequence). CDR3 nucleotides: TGTGCCAGCAGTCCAGGGGAAACCTACGAGCAGTACTTC. It translates to CASSPGETYEQYF.

This chain joins TRBV19 and TRBJ2-7; 7 bases line up with TRBD1. The V and J ends lost 2 bases and 5 bases, in that order; junction bases with no gene match: 9. The CDR3 totals 15 residues. Germline V gene data show CDR1 as LNHDA and CDR2 as SQIVND (reference sequence). CDR3 amino acids: CASSITGQGENEQYF. The DNA for the CDR3 is TGTGCCAGTAGTATAACAGGGCAGGGGGAGAACGAGCAGTACTTC.

The chain joins TRBV5-4 to TRBJ2-5, with 16 bases identical to TRBD2. This CDR3 contains 16 residues. Losses at the gene ends were 4 bases for V and 4 bases for J; bases not matched to a gene: 4. The germline V gene has CDR1 SGHNT and CDR2 YYREEE (reference sequence). The CDR3 loop reads CASSQGLAGGGETQYF. In nucleotides, the CDR3 is TGTGCCAGCAGCCAGGGACTAGCGGGAGGGGGAGAGACCCAGTACTTC.